These 29 T cell receptor beta chains came from one sample sequenced in a study of T cell responses to AZD1222 COVID-19 vaccine. Sequencing used immunoSEQ multiplex PCR; TCRdb keeps in-frame clones, though not all of them. This table has 100,000 to 150,000 clones, approximately 92% appearing once. The source material was peripheral blood, sampled on day 0 of AZD1222 vaccination. Source of these receptors: an adult in good health.

CDR3 protein: CASSSRANTEAFF. In nucleotides, the CDR3 is TGTGCCAGCAGCTCCCGGGCCAACACTGAAGCTTTCTTT. V gene TRBV7-2 combines with J gene TRBJ1-1, with D unclear. The CDR3 sequence is 13 residues long. Trimming shortened V by 4 bases and J by 2 bases, and 8 bases separated the two germline ends. In germline, CDR1 is SGHTA, CDR2 FQGNSA.

This chain joins TRBV5-1 and TRBJ1-3; D gene ambiguous. With 0 bases removed from V and 0 bases from J, the gap between germline ends came to 7 bases. The CDR3 spans 15 residues. CDR1 is SGHRS, CDR2 YFSETQ, per germline. The CDR3 bases are TGCGCCAGCAGCTTGGGTCAGGTCTCTGGAAACACCATATATTTT. Protein: CASSLGQVSGNTIYF.

The chain employs TRBV5-1 and TRBJ2-1; D is perhaps TRBD2 (5 bases). The CDR3 covers 15 residues. The V gene lost 3 bases and the J gene lost 5 bases, with 15 bases spanning the gap. Germline CDR1 is SGHRS and CDR2 is YFSETQ. The CDR3 region has the DNA TGCGCCAGCAGCTCCTGGACTGGGCGAGACAATGAGCAGTTCTTC. Protein sequence: CASSSWTGRDNEQFF.

The chain couples TRBV6-5 to TRBJ2-3, with D uncertain. Trimming removed 7 bases at V and 0 bases at J, with 14 bases between. Germline V gene lookup returns CDR1 MNHEY and CDR2 SVGAGI. The CDR3 length is 15 residues. CDR3 DNA sequence: TGTGCCAGCATCCCTAGGACCTCTAGCACAGATACGCAGTATTTT. Translation: CASIPRTSSTDTQYF.

The V and J genes are TRBV7-9 and TRBJ2-1; no clear D gene. The V and J ends lost 1 base and 3 bases respectively, with 10 bases between them. Germline V gene sequence: CDR1 SEHNR, CDR2 FQNEAQ (reference sequence). CDR3 length: 15 residues. The CDR3: CASSLDWPDYNEQFF. The CDR3 DNA reads as TGTGCCAGCAGCTTAGACTGGCCAGACTACAATGAGCAGTTCTTC. Looking up the rest from reference TRBV7-9 and TRBJ2-1 gives the full variable domain: DTGVSQNPRHKITKRGQNVTFRCDPISEHNRLYWYRQTLGQGPEFLTYFQNEAQLEKSRLLSDRFSAERPKGSFSTLEIQRTEQGDSAMYLCASSLDWPDYNEQFFGPGTRLTVL.

The chain combines TRBV28 with TRBJ2-3, with D perhaps matching TRBD1 or TRBD2 (5 bases each). Per the germline V gene, CDR1 is MDHEN and CDR2 is SYDVKM. The CDR3 length is 16 residues. V dropped 4 bases and J dropped 0 bases, with 14 bases sitting between them. DNA of the CDR3: TGTGCCAGCAGTTCTGGGACGACTTCTAGCACAGATACGCAGTATTTT. Protein product: CASSSGTTSSTDTQYF.

V and J are TRBV5-1 and TRBJ1-4, with 9 positions matching TRBD1. J was trimmed by 5 bases and V by 2 bases; bases with no gene match: 4. CDR3 length: 15 residues. Germline V gene lookup returns CDR1 SGHRS and CDR2 YFSETQ. The CDR3 coding sequence is TGCGCCAGCAGCTTCCTTGGGACAGGGAATGAAAAACTGTTTTTT. Protein product: CASSFLGTGNEKLFF.

The chain recombines TRBV5-8 with TRBJ1-5; D not certain. The V and J ends lost 5 bases and 0 bases respectively, with 9 bases between them. Germline-derived CDR1 and CDR2 are SGHTS and YDEGEE. This CDR3 has 14 amino acids. The CDR3 DNA sequence: TGTGCCAGCAGTCTCATGGGTAGCAATCAGCCCCAGCATTTT. Its translation is CASSLMGSNQPQHF.

V is TRBV28 and J is TRBJ1-1; 7 bases line up with TRBD1. Unmatched junction bases numbered 9, after V lost 6 bases and J lost 2 bases. The CDR3 covers 15 residues. Germline CDR1 reads MDHEN; CDR2 reads SYDVKM. CDR3 sequence (DNA): TGTGCCAGCAGCCCCATCGACAGGGAAAACACTGAAGCTTTCTTT. Residues: CASSPIDRENTEAFF.

This sequence joins TRBV10-3 and TRBJ2-3; D unresolved. The germline V and J ends were trimmed by 0 bases and 1 base, with 5 bases remaining between them. There are 14 residues in the CDR3. Germline assignment: CDR1 ENHRY and CDR2 SYGVKD. The chain's CDR3 is CAISESVGTDTQYF. DNA of the CDR3: TGTGCCATCAGTGAGTCGGTGGGCACAGATACGCAGTATTTT.

V is TRBV5-4 and J is TRBJ1-2; possibly TRBD1 for D (5 bases). The CDR3 has 14 amino acids. Trimming cost V 4 bases and J 3 bases, with 13 bases left between them. Germline-derived CDR1 and CDR2 are SGHNT and YYREEE (reference sequence). CDR3 DNA: TGTGCCAGCAGCCCACTACAGGACTACTATGGCTACACCTTC. It specifies CASSPLQDYYGYTF.

The chain couples TRBV2 to TRBJ1-1; TRBD1 is a possible D gene (5 bases). The germline CDR1 and CDR2 sequences are SNHLY and FYNNEI. This CDR3 is 15 amino acids long. Trimming removed 3 bases at V and 3 bases at J, with 14 bases between. CDR3 protein: CASSDSARGYTEAFF. The CDR3 DNA is TGTGCCAGCAGTGACTCGGCGAGGGGTTACACTGAAGCTTTCTTT.

The chain couples TRBV18 to TRBJ2-5, with TRBD1 identical over 7 bases. Losses at the gene ends were 3 bases for V and 1 base for J; bases not matched to a gene: 2. From germline, CDR1 is KGHSH and CDR2 LQKENI. The CDR3 runs to 14 residues. The DNA for the CDR3 is TGTGCCAGCTCACCTGGGACAGTCCAAGAGACCCAGTACTTC. Translating gives CASSPGTVQETQYF.

V usage is TRBV13 and J usage is TRBJ2-7; 9 bases match TRBD1. V was clipped by 5 bases and J by 7 bases; unmatched bases: 12. The germline V gene has CDR1 PRHDT and CDR2 FYEKMQ (reference sequence). CDR3 length equals 15 residues. This CDR3 is CASSRRGTGTQEQYF. DNA for the CDR3: TGTGCCAGCAGCCGTAGGGGGACAGGGACGCAAGAGCAGTACTTC.

J is TRBJ1-2 and V is TRBV5-6; D possibly corresponds to TRBD1 (5 bases). V was trimmed by 0 bases and J by 1 base, leaving 13 bases between them. Germline V gene data show CDR1 as SGHDT and CDR2 as YYEEEE. The CDR3 covers 16 residues. CDR3 DNA: TGTGCCAGCAGCTTGGGTCGCCGGGGGTTTAACTATGGCTACACCTTC. Amino acid sequence: CASSLGRRGFNYGYTF.

The chain is built from TRBV4-1 and TRBJ2-2, with 9 bases matching TRBD2. Per the germline V gene, CDR1 is MGHRA and CDR2 is YSYEKL. V trimming: 4 bases; J trimming: 1 base; junction bases outside the gene matches: 4. The CDR3 runs to 16 residues. CDR3 coding DNA: TGCGCCAGCAGCCTTCAGACTAGCGGGAACACCGGGGAGCTGTTTTTT. It specifies CASSLQTSGNTGELFF.

The chain links TRBV30 to TRBJ1-2, with a weak D call TRBD1 (5 bases). The CDR3 length is 14 residues. V lost 1 base, J lost 8 bases, and 17 bases lay in between. Germline values: CDR1 GTSNPN, CDR2 SVGIG (reference sequence). This CDR3 is CAWSALPNSGGYTF. CDR3 in DNA: TGTGCCTGGAGTGCCCTACCGAATTCAGGGGGCTACACCTTC.

The chain recombines TRBV5-1 with TRBJ1-3; possible D gene TRBD1, 6 bases. Trimming took 0 bases from V and 0 from J, leaving 7 bases between them. The V gene's germline CDR1 is SGHRS and CDR2 YFSETQ. CDR3 length: 15 amino acids. CDR3: CASSLGTVSGNTIYF. CDR3 DNA: TGCGCCAGCAGCTTGGGGACAGTCTCTGGAAACACCATATATTTT.

The J gene is TRBJ2-1, the V gene TRBV12-3 or TRBV12-4; no reliable D call. The V and J ends lost 1 base and 5 bases respectively, with 6 bases between them. The CDR3 has 13 amino acids. CDR3 DNA: TGTGCCAGCAGTTTAGGGCTTCACAATGAGCAGTTCTTC. Amino acids: CASSLGLHNEQFF.

This clone was seen repeatedly, ten times or more. Other DNA variants within this sample encode the same CDR3. The chain employs TRBV6-1 and TRBJ2-5, with 10 bases aligning to TRBD1. The CDR3 runs 16 residues. The V gene end was trimmed by 2 bases and the J gene end by 2 bases; junction bases not matched to a gene: 5. The germline V gene has CDR1 MNHNS and CDR2 SASEGT. CDR3 sequence: CASSELPGQGQETQYF. The DNA for the CDR3 is TGTGCCAGCAGTGAACTGCCGGGACAGGGGCAAGAGACCCAGTACTTC.

The chain uses TRBV7-9 and TRBJ2-7; 9 nucleotides agree with TRBD1. Losses at the gene ends were 5 bases for V and 4 bases for J; bases not matched to a gene: 6. There are 14 residues in the CDR3. The germline V gene has CDR1 SEHNR and CDR2 FQNEAQ (reference sequence). The CDR3 is CASSAQGASYEQYF. CDR3 nucleotide sequence: TGTGCCAGCAGCGCACAGGGGGCGAGTTACGAGCAGTACTTC. Supplemented by reference TRBV7-9 and TRBJ2-7, the full variable domain reads DTGVSQNPRHKITKRGQNVTFRCDPISEHNRLYWYRQTLGQGPEFLTYFQNEAQLEKSRLLSDRFSAERPKGSFSTLEIQRTEQGDSAMYLCASSAQGASYEQYFGPGTRLTVT.

This chain links TRBV10-3 with TRBJ2-1; 10 bases map to TRBD2. The CDR3 totals 15 residues. Germline trimming cut 5 bases from V and 4 bases from J; bases unmatched to any gene: 5. Germline V gene sequence: CDR1 ENHRY, CDR2 SYGVKD. The DNA for the CDR3 is TGTGCCATCAGTTCACTAGCGGGAATTTACAATGAGCAGTTCTTC. Protein: CAISSLAGIYNEQFF.

CDR3 DNA: TGTGCCACGCAGAGCTCCTATAATTCACCCCTCCACTTT. The encoded protein is CATQSSYNSPLHF. The chain has TRBV24-1 and TRBJ1-6; D ambiguous. Germline V gene sequence: CDR1 KGHDR, CDR2 SFDVKD. V was cut by 10 bases and J by 0 bases, with 6 bases left in between. CDR3 length equals 13 residues.

V gene TRBV18 combines with J gene TRBJ2-1; D remains ambiguous. V lost 5 bases and J lost 6, with 8 bases in between. Germline loops: CDR1 KGHSH, CDR2 LQKENI. CDR3 size: 12 residues. The CDR3 loop reads CASSTIGNEQFF. The CDR3 DNA sequence: TGTGCCAGCTCAACCATTGGCAATGAGCAGTTCTTC.

This clone was observed a single time. V gene TRBV2 combines with J gene TRBJ2-3, with 9 positions matching TRBD1. This CDR3 is built from 14 residues. With 6 bases clipped from V and 2 bases from J, the junction kept 3 bases outside the gene matches. Germline V gene lookup returns CDR1 SNHLY and CDR2 FYNNEI. The CDR3 bases are TGTGCCAGCAGACAGGGGGCGTCCACAGATACGCAGTATTTT. It yields the protein CASRQGASTDTQYF.

This rearrangement joins TRBV19 to TRBJ1-6, with D unresolved. Trimming took 5 bases from V and 8 from J, leaving 13 bases between them. Germline loops: CDR1 LNHDA, CDR2 SQIVND (reference sequence). The CDR3 has 14 residues. The CDR3 region has the DNA TGTGCCAGTAGTCCCGGGGAGGGTGATTCACCCCTCCACTTT. Translation gives CASSPGEGDSPLHF.

This clone was picked up one time. The V call is TRBV21-1, the J call TRBJ2-1; the table's D call, TRBD2, was not checked against the DNA. TRBV21-1 is a known pseudogene. This CDR3 is built from 16 residues. CDR3 protein: CASSPLTSGKRYEQFF. The DNA of the CDR3 is TGTGCCAGCAGCCCCCTGACTAGCGGGAAAAGATATGAGCAGTTCTTC.

The chain employs TRBV6-1 and TRBJ2-6; possible D gene TRBD1, 5 bases. Germline CDR1 is MNHNS and CDR2 is SASEGT. The V end lost 0 bases, the J end lost 4 bases, and 22 bases lay between the germline ends. The CDR3 length is 20 residues. The CDR3 DNA reads TGTGCCAGCAGTGAAGCTTATTGGGTGATTAGGGGCACAGGGGCCAACGTCCTGACTTTC. Protein: CASSEAYWVIRGTGANVLTF.

The rearrangement uses TRBV7-2 and TRBJ1-2; 7 nucleotides match TRBD1. Per germline, CDR1 SGHTA and CDR2 FQGNSA. The CDR3 is 15 amino acids. The ends lost 5 bases at V and 5 bases at J; junction bases unmatched: 11. The CDR3 is CASSHDRVRIYGYTF. The CDR3 DNA is TGTGCCAGCAGCCACGACAGGGTTAGAATATATGGCTACACCTTC.